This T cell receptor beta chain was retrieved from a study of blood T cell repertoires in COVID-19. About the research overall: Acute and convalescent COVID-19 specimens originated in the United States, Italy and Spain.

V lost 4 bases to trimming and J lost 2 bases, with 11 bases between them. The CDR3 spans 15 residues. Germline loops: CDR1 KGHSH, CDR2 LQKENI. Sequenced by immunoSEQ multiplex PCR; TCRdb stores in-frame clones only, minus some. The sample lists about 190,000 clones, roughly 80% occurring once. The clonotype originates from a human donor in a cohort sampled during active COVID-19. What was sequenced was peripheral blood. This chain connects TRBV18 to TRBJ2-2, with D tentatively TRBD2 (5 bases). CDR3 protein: CASSRSGLNTGELFF. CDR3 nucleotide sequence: TGTGCCAGCTCACGAAGCGGACTCAACACCGGGGAGCTGTTTTTT.